This TCR beta chain was sequenced for a study of a mutant IDH1 vaccine in newly diagnosed glioma. At the level of the study: Previous treatment comprised radiotherapy, temozolomide, or both, mostly both.

The time point: week 5, during vaccination. Each dose of the vaccine consisted of 300 ug of mutant IDH1 20-mer peptide, with topical imiquimod. Of note for this clone: Antigen: not known.

V lost 5 bases to trimming and J lost 0 bases, with 8 bases between them. The CDR3 length is 14 residues. The germline gives CDR1 MNHNY, CDR2 SVGAGI (reference sequence). Generated by immunoSEQ multiplex PCR, the TCRdb table keeps only in-frame clones and is missing some. The sample lists around 49,000 clones, more than 70% occurring once. The TCR sequence derives from a man aged 45-60 years with glioma. V and J are TRBV6-6 and TRBJ1-5, with D unresolved. Specimen: PBMCs, collected from a glioma patient whose treatment included an IDH1 peptide vaccine. The CDR3 nucleotides are TGTGCCAGCAGTCCAAACACTAGCAATCAGCCCCAGCATTTT. This gives the protein CASSPNTSNQPQHF.